Listed here is a single TCR beta chain. It has no known antigen specificity. No much larger clone exists at a distance of one base, and base qualities are not known. The sample is drawn from a study of cytomegalovirus exposure and HLA in healthy donors (dated by TCRdb to between 2016 and 2019). Study-level background: A later analysis indicated that the roughly 130 validation repertoires were generated on the platform also employed for the roughly 650 repertoires of the first cohort. The study aimed to test whether signatures of past pathogen exposure could be identified by cataloging public T cell receptors. Along with the roughly 700-subject first cohort, a separate validation cohort of over 90 different subjects was used. High-throughput TCR immunosequencing, statistical association of individual TCRs with disease status, and machine learning were combined to predict cytomegalovirus infection status. General findings and caveats noted by the study authors: Of the cluster scores, roughly 95% were above 0 in a later analysis, which found that TCRs clustered in the first cohort also tended to co-occur in the 110 or so validation repertoires. A later analysis lacked HLA typing for the validation cohort, so it scored co-occurrence in that cohort across all 120 or so repertoires. Cytomegalovirus status was reported to be diagnosed by the classifier with high specificity and sensitivity in both the original and validation cohorts. Most TCR sequences were observed very rarely across donors, whereas some public TCRs were present in many individuals. It was suggested by the authors that the approach could potentially be generalized to other disease states and immunological phenotypes. In vitro tests confirmed that a few of the cytomegalovirus-associated TCR beta chains recognize cytomegalovirus antigens. In the study, around 160 TCR beta chains were listed as associated with cytomegalovirus.

The CDR3 contains 15 residues, cysteine and phenylalanine counted. The entry retains the CDR3 DNA only, 45 bases that are in frame from base 1. At the junction V is shortened by 1 base and J by 7 bases, with 13 bases in between. The germline V gene sets CDR1 to SGHVS and CDR2 to FQNEAQ. The library was made by the immunoSEQ multiplex PCR assay. Per the source publication's procedure: A statistical classification framework was built to diagnose cytomegalovirus status from the catalog of TCR beta chain sequences. Sourced from immuneACCESS, this table was stored by TCRdb with only in-frame sequences that have V and J called. A share of the clones is absent; for the studies checked, an unresolved V gene accounts for under half, and the remainder has no known explanation. The DNA gave D and trimming, while V, J and clone size come from that table. The sample table lists tens of thousands of clones, about 90% of them with a count of one. More than 0.95% of the sample comes from the top ten.

Separate from the approximately 730-subject first cohort, the validation cohort of 90 to 150 subjects was the group to which the donors belonged. Sequencing input: PBMCs. This receptor was obtained from a woman aged 18-29 years in good health and CMV-seronegative. The chain is made from TRBV7-8 and TRBJ1-4; the D segment cannot be called with confidence. The DNA sequence is TGTGCCAGCAGCTTAGGAGCAGGATCCGCTGAAAAACTGTTTTTT. This yields the protein CASSLGAGSAEKLFF.